A single sample is the source of the 2 T cell receptor beta chains below, sequenced in a study of T cell responses to AZD1222 COVID-19 vaccine. Data came from immunoSEQ multiplex PCR; TCRdb stores just in-frame clones and leaves some out. The repertoire includes about 140,000 clones, about nine tenths of them detected once, and roughly 3.1% sits in the top ten. Sequenced here: peripheral blood, sampled on day 0 of AZD1222 vaccination. These receptors were taken from an adult in good health.

V usage is TRBV6-5 and J usage is TRBJ2-7; perhaps D is TRBD1 or TRBD2 (5 bases each). Germline-derived CDR1 and CDR2 are MNHEY and SVGAGI. This CDR3 region has 12 residues. Between the trimmed V and J ends, which lost 6 bases and 2 bases, there was a span of 8 bases. CDR3 bases: TGTGCCAGCAGCCAGGGACCCTACGAGCAGTACTTC. Amino acid sequence: CASSQGPYEQYF.

The rearrangement links TRBV4-1 to TRBJ1-1; 11 bases map to TRBD1. The CDR3 totals 17 residues. The trim removed 2 bases at V and 3 bases at J, leaving 8 bases unmatched. From germline, CDR1 is MGHRA and CDR2 YSYEKL. For the CDR3, the DNA is TGCGCCAGCAGCCAATCATGGACAGGGGGCTTCGACACTGAAGCTTTCTTT. Its protein is CASSQSWTGGFDTEAFF.